This TCR beta chain was identified during a study of regulatory T cells in long-lasting Graves disease. Arm-PCR of CDR3 regions and iRepertoire HTBI primers were used to build TCR beta libraries. In TCRdb, the multiplex PCR reads were re-called with MiXCR into one record per CDR3 protein. The table includes roughly 500,000 distinct CDR3 sequences, approximately 15% detected once. General study points: Persistent patients shared more public clonotypes (about 2,700) than new patients (more than 900). Accuracy may have been reduced by the small sample size.

This clonotype occurred many times. No antigen is known for it. Time point given: newly diagnosed GD, antithyroid drugs for less than 3 months. RNA from PBMCs was the source of the TCR library. Patients came through an endocrinology department, and that department was in Xi'an, China. V dropped 8 bases and J dropped 0 bases, with 11 bases sitting between them. CDR1 and CDR2 (germline): MNHNS, SASEGT. The CDR3 is 13 residues long. The sample was also reused in another study, on T cells in Graves' hyperthyroidism and ophthalmopathy.

The receptor was derived from a man aged 25 to 40 with Graves disease. The sample was peripheral blood mononuclear cells (PBMCs), taken at new diagnosis, from a patient treated with antithyroid drugs. V is TRBV6-1 and J is TRBJ2-7; TRBD1 is a possible D gene (5 bases). CDR3 DNA sequence: TGTGCCAGCTCAGGGTGGGACTCCTACGAGCAGTACTTC. Its translation is CASSGWDSYEQYF.